A selection of T cell receptor beta chains follows, all from one sample in a study of blood T cell repertoires in COVID-19. Data came from immunoSEQ multiplex PCR; TCRdb stores just in-frame clones and leaves some out. The table records 400,000 to 500,000 clones, 70% to 90% of them present only once. The sequencing input was PBMCs or T cells enriched from blood (not recorded which). These TCRs come from a woman aged 18 to 35 who had been exposed to COVID-19. Each CDR3 is given with its conserved first and last residue. Fields, in order: V gene, J gene, clone size, D gene, CDR3 protein, CDR3 DNA. D genes are given only for firm matches. A row's size may be missing; if present it is once, few, many or a size class.

v_gene: TRBV10-3; j_gene: TRBJ2-3; abundance: NA; d_gene: NA; CDR3aa: CAISESRDSAPTDTQYF; CDR3nt: TGTGCCATCAGTGAGTCGAGGGACTCGGCCCCCACAGATACGCAGTATTTT
v_gene: TRBV28; j_gene: TRBJ2-7; abundance: NA; d_gene: TRBD2; CDR3aa: CASSLPSGRVGEQYF; CDR3nt: TGTGCCAGCAGTTTGCCTAGCGGGAGGGTGGGTGAGCAGTACTTC
v_gene: TRBV5-4; j_gene: TRBJ2-7; abundance: NA; d_gene: TRBD1; CDR3aa: CASSFDRGLDEQYF; CDR3nt: TGTGCCAGCAGCTTTGACAGGGGGCTCGACGAGCAGTACTTC
v_gene: TRBV10-3; j_gene: TRBJ2-7; abundance: NA; d_gene: TRBD1; CDR3aa: CAISANKGQGLDEQYF; CDR3nt: TGTGCCATCAGTGCAAATAAAGGACAGGGGCTTGACGAGCAGTACTTC
v_gene: TRBV24-1; j_gene: TRBJ2-7; abundance: NA; d_gene: NA; CDR3aa: CATSDDSYEQYF; CDR3nt: TGTGCCACCAGTGATGACAGCTACGAGCAGTACTTC
v_gene: TRBV5-1; j_gene: TRBJ2-2; abundance: NA; d_gene: NA; CDR3aa: CASSFRQNTGELFF; CDR3nt: TGCGCCAGCAGCTTCCGACAGAACACCGGGGAGCTGTTTTTT
v_gene: TRBV12-3/TRBV12-4; j_gene: TRBJ2-5; abundance: NA; d_gene: NA; CDR3aa: CASSTGRGETQYF; CDR3nt: TGTGCCAGCAGTACAGGGAGGGGGGAGACCCAGTACTTC
v_gene: TRBV14; j_gene: TRBJ2-3; abundance: NA; d_gene: NA; CDR3aa: CASSPFSRSSTDTQYF; CDR3nt: TGTGCCAGCAGCCCTTTTAGCCGGTCCAGCACAGATACGCAGTATTTT
v_gene: TRBV19; j_gene: TRBJ1-1; abundance: NA; d_gene: TRBD1; CDR3aa: CASTLQGFNTEAFF; CDR3nt: TGTGCCAGTACCCTACAGGGGTTTAACACTGAAGCTTTCTTT
v_gene: TRBV4-2; j_gene: TRBJ2-7; abundance: NA; d_gene: NA; CDR3aa: CASGRAGPSEQYF; CDR3nt: TGTGCCAGCGGACGGGCGGGACCCTCCGAGCAGTACTTC
v_gene: TRBV21-1; j_gene: TRBJ2-7; abundance: NA; d_gene: NA; CDR3aa: CASSRGSGRAYEQYF; CDR3nt: TGTGCCAGCAGCAGAGGAAGCGGGAGGGCCTACGAGCAGTACTTC
v_gene: TRBV20-1; j_gene: TRBJ1-1; abundance: few; d_gene: NA; CDR3aa: CSASLSGPGTEAFF; CDR3nt: TGCAGTGCTAGTCTGTCAGGCCCTGGCACTGAAGCTTTCTTT
v_gene: TRBV4-2; j_gene: TRBJ2-3; abundance: NA; d_gene: TRBD2; CDR3aa: CASSQEVRGAPDTQYF; CDR3nt: TGTGCCAGCAGCCAAGAAGTGCGGGGGGCCCCAGATACGCAGTATTTT
v_gene: TRBV28; j_gene: TRBJ1-1; abundance: NA; d_gene: TRBD1; CDR3aa: CASSLSRDRGGAFF; CDR3nt: TGTGCCAGCAGTTTGTCCCGGGACAGGGGTGGAGCTTTCTTT
v_gene: TRBV28; j_gene: TRBJ2-1; abundance: NA; d_gene: TRBD2; CDR3aa: CASSFQAGAGNEQFF; CDR3nt: TGTGCCAGCAGTTTCCAGGCGGGAGCGGGGAATGAGCAGTTCTTC
v_gene: TRBV3-1/TRBV3-2; j_gene: TRBJ2-5; abundance: NA; d_gene: NA; CDR3aa: CASSQEGGARGQETQYF; CDR3nt: TGTGCCAGCAGCCAAGAGGGGGGGGCAAGAGGCCAAGAGACCCAGTACTTC
v_gene: TRBV7-2; j_gene: TRBJ2-1; abundance: NA; d_gene: TRBD1; CDR3aa: CASSLFTGQGNEQFF; CDR3nt: TGTGCCAGCAGCTTATTCACAGGACAGGGGAATGAGCAGTTCTTC
v_gene: TRBV28; j_gene: TRBJ1-2; abundance: NA; d_gene: TRBD1; CDR3aa: CASSWAGTGAGGYTF; CDR3nt: TGTGCCAGCAGTTGGGCGGGGACAGGGGCGGGTGGCTACACCTTC
v_gene: TRBV19; j_gene: TRBJ2-2; abundance: NA; d_gene: TRBD1; CDR3aa: CASSFRHPGTGNTGELFF; CDR3nt: TGTGCCAGTAGTTTTCGTCACCCCGGGACAGGGAACACCGGGGAGCTGTTTTTT
v_gene: TRBV13; j_gene: TRBJ2-7; abundance: NA; d_gene: TRBD2; CDR3aa: CASSFAGEVYEQYF; CDR3nt: TGTGCCAGCAGCTTTGCGGGAGAGGTCTACGAGCAGTACTTC
v_gene: TRBV19; j_gene: TRBJ1-4; abundance: NA; d_gene: NA; CDR3aa: CASSSEAGRLFF; CDR3nt: TGTGCCAGTAGTTCCGAGGCCGGAAGATTGTTTTTT
v_gene: TRBV7-8; j_gene: TRBJ2-5; abundance: NA; d_gene: TRBD2; CDR3aa: CASSLYRLAAPETQYF; CDR3nt: TGTGCCAGCAGCTTATACCGGCTAGCGGCCCCAGAGACCCAGTACTTC
v_gene: TRBV28; j_gene: TRBJ1-5; abundance: NA; d_gene: NA; CDR3aa: CASTPVRVNQPQHF; CDR3nt: TGTGCCAGCACCCCTGTGAGAGTGAATCAGCCCCAGCATTTT
v_gene: TRBV7-3; j_gene: TRBJ1-2; abundance: NA; d_gene: NA; CDR3aa: CASSPPPGANYGYTF; CDR3nt: TGTGCCAGCAGTCCCCCTCCCGGGGCTAACTATGGCTACACCTTC